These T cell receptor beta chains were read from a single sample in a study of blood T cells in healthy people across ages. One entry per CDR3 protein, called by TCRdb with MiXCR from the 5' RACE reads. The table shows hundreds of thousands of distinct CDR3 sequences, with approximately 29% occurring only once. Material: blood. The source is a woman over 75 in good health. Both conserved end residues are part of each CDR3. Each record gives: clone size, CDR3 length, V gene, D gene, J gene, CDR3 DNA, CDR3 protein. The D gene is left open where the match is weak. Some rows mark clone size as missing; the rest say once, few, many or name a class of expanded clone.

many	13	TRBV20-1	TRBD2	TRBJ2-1	TGCAGTGCCAGTGGACTAGCGGGCTATGAGCAGTTCTTC	CSASGLAGYEQFF
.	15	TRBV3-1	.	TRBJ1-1	TGTGCCAGCAGCTTAAGGGGCAGGAAGGGCACTGAAGCTTTCTTT	CASSLRGRKGTEAFF
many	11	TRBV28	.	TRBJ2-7	TGTGCCAGCACGGCGGGGCACGAGCAGTACTTC	CASTAGHEQYF
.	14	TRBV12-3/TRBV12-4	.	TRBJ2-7	TGTGCCAGCAGACCGCACAGGGCCCCCTACGAGCAGTACTTC	CASRPHRAPYEQYF
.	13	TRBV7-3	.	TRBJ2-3	TGTGCCAGCAGCCTCCAGTACACAGATACGCAGGATTTT	CASSLQYTDTQDF
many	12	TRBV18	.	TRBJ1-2	TGTGCCAGCTCGCAAGGACGGAATGGCTACACCTTC	CASSQGRNGYTF
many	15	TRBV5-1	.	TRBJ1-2	TGCGCCAGCAGCTTGGAGTATCCGGGGAGTGATGGCTACACCTTC	CASSLEYPGSDGYTF
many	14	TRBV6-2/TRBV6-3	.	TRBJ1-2	TGTGCCAGCAGTTTCTTAACAGGGTACTATGGCTACACCTTC	CASSFLTGYYGYTF
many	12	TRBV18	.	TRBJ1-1	TGTGCCAGCTCGCCACAGGGCACTGAAGCTTTCTTT	CASSPQGTEAFF
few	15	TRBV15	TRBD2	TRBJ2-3	TGTGCCACCGGCAGGGCGGGGGGGCTGACAGATACGCAGTATTTT	CATGRAGGLTDTQYF
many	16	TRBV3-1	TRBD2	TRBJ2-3	TGTGCCAGCAGCCCGCGGGGGACTAGCGGGACAGATACGCAGTATTTT	CASSPRGTSGTDTQYF
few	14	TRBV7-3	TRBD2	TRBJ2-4	TGTGCCAGCAGCGCATCGGGAGGGATGGACATTCAGTACTTC	CASSASGGMDIQYF
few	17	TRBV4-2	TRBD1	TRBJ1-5	TGTGCCAGCAGCCACTTTGACAGGGGCAATAGCAATCAGCCCCAGCATTTT	CASSHFDRGNSNQPQHF
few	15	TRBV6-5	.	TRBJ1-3	TGTGCCAGCAGTACCTTGGGTGACGCTGGAAACACCATATATTTT	CASSTLGDAGNTIYF
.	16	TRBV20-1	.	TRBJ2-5	TGCAGTGCTCGCCGGGTTGGGGCCGGAGACCAAGAGACCCAGTACTTC	CSARRVGAGDQETQYF
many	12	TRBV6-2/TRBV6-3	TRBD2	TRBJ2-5	TGTGCCAGCGCGGGGGAGTGGGAGACCCAGTACTTC	CASAGEWETQYF
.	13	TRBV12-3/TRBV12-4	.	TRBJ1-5	TGTACCAGCAGCGGGGGAGGGGGTCAGCCCCAGCATTTT	CTSSGGGGQPQHF
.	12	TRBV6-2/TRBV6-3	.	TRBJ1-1	TGTGCCAGCAGTTACTCGAGCAGTAGAGCTTTCTTT	CASSYSSSRAFF
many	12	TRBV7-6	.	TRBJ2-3	TGTGCCAGCAGCTTATTGTCAGATACGCAGTATTTT	CASSLLSDTQYF
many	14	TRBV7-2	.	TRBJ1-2	TGTGCCAGCAGCTTAGGGCTCAGGAACTATGGCTACACCTTC	CASSLGLRNYGYTF
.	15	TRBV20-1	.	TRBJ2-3	TGCAGTGCCCGAAAGCGGTCGGTTAGCACAGATACGCAGTATTTT	CSARKRSVSTDTQYF
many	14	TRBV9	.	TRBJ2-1	TGTGCCAGCAGCGTAGTTCAGGGCGGAAGTGAGCAGTTCTTC	CASSVVQGGSEQFF